This T cell receptor beta chain was recovered during a study of T cell clones after liver transplantation. Whole-study context: Subjects received no induction therapy and standard immunosuppression until randomization at 12-24 months post-transplant. General study findings and limits: Circulating graft-donor-reactive CD4 TCRbeta sequences fell significantly post-transplant in most of the 8 subjects.

This table comes from immunoSEQ multiplex PCR, and its TCRdb copy is limited to in-frame clones, with some not included. The sample lists some 80,000 clones, 80% to 90% seen once, with 2% to 2.5% in the top ten. In regard to this clone: The antigen is unknown.

The germline V gene has CDR1 SGHTA and CDR2 FQGTGA. The CDR3 runs 17 residues. The ends lost 5 bases at V and 0 bases at J; junction bases unmatched: 2. The origin of this receptor is a human patient who received a liver transplant. Some T cells may arise from the graft donor. The chain employs TRBV7-3 and TRBJ2-3, with 16 bases fitting TRBD2. The sequencing used CD4+ T cells from blood, collected less than 50 months after liver transplant. The CDR3: CASSGTSGRVSTDTQYF. In DNA form, the CDR3 reads TGTGCCAGCAGCGGGACTAGCGGGAGGGTGAGCACAGATACGCAGTATTTT.